This T cell receptor (beta chain) was found in a study of identical twins. General study results and limits: There was an excess of low generation probability in the out-of-frame alpha sequences that twins shared. In zero-insertion analyses, partial confounding could arise from invariant MAIT and iNKT cells.

This clonotype was seen ten or more times. What it binds is unknown. Unique molecular identifiers were present on the cDNA, which also gained a universal primer site by template switching. TCRdb used MiXCR to reprocess the 5' RACE reads, holding one entry per CDR3 protein. The data contain about 240,000 distinct CDR3 sequences, roughly 10% of them singletons. Between the trimmed V and J ends, which lost 0 bases and 3 bases, there was a span of 9 bases. The CDR3 runs to 14 residues. The germline gives CDR1 SGHRS, CDR2 YFSETQ. The rearrangement uses TRBV5-1 and TRBJ1-2; TRBD1 is a possible D gene (5 bases). The clonotype comes from a man between 45 and 60 years old in good health. Material for sequencing was memory T cells sorted from blood. In DNA, the CDR3 is TGCGCCAGCAGCTTGGGCGGGACCCACTATGGCTACACCTTC. It is translated as CASSLGGTHYGYTF. The whole variable domain, remainder taken from reference TRBV5-1 and TRBJ1-2, is KAGVTQTPRYLIKTRGQQVTLSCSPISGHRSVSWYQQTPGQGLQFLFEYFSETQRNKGNFPGRFSGRQFSNSRSEMNVSTLELGDSALYLCASSLGGTHYGYTFGSGTRLTVV.